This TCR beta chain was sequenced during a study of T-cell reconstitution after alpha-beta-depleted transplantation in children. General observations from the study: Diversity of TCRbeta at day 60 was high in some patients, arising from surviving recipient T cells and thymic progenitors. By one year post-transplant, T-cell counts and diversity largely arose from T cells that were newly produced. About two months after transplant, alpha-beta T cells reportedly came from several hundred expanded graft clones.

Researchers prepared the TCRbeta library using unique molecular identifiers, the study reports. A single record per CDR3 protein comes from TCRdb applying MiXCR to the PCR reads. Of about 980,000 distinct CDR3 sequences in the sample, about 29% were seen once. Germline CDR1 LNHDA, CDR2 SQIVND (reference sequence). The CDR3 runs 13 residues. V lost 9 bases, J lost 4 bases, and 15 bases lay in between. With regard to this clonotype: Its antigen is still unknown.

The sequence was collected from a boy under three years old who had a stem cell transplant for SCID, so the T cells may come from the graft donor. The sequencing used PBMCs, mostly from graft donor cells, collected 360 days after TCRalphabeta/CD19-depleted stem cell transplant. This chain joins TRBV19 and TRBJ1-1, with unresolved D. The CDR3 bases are TGTGCCAGCATGTGGGTTGGAGGCACTGAAGCTTTCTTT. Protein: CASMWVGGTEAFF.